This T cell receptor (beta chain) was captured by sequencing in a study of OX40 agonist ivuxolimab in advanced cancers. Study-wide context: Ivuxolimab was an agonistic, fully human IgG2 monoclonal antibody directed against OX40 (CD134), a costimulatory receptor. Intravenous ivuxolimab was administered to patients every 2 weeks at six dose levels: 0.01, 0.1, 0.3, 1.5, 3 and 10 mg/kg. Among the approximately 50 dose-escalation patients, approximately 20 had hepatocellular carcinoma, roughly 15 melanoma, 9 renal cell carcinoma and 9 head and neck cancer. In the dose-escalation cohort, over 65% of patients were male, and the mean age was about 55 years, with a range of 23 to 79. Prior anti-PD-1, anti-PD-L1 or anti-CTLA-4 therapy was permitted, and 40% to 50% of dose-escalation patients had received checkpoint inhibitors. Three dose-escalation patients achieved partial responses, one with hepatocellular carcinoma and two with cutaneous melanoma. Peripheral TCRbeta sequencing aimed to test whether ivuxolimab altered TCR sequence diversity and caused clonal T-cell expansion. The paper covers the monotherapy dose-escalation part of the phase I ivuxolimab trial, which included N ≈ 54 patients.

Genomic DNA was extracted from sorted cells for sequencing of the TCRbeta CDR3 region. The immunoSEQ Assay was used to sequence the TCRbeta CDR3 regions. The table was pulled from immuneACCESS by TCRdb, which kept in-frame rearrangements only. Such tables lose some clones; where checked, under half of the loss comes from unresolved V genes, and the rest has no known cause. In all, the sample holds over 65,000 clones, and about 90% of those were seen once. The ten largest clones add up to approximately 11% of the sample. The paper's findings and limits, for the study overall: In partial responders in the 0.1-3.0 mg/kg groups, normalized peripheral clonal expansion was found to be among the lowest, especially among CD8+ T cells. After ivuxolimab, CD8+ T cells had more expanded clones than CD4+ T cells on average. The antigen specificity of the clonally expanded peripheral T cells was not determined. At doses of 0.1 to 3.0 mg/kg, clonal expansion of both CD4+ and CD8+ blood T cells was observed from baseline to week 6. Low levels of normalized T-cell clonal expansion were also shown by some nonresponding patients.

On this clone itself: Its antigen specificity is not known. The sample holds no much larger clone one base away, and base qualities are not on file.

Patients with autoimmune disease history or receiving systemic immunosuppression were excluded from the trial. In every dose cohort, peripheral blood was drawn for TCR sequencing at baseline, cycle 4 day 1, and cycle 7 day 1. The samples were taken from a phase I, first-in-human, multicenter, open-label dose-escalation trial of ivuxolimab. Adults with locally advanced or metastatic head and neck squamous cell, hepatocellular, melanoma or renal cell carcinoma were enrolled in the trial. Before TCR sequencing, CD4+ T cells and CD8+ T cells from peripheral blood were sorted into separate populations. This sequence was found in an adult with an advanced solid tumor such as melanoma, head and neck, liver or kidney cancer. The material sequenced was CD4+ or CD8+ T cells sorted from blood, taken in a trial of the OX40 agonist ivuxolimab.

In nucleotide form, the sequence is TGTGCCAGCAGTCTGCGACAGGGTAGCCACGAGCAGTACTTC. It translates to CASSLRQGSHEQYF. Rearrangement joined TRBV2 to TRBJ2-7; 7 bases in the middle match TRBD1. The CDR3, from cysteine to phenylalanine, totals 14 residues. The sequence is cut down to CDR3 DNA, 42 bases in frame from base 1. Relative to germline, V is missing 5 bases and J is missing 5 bases, with 9 bases of the junction outside any gene match. CDR1 and CDR2 are drawn from the germline V gene: SNHLY, FYNNEI. The variable domain in full, with residues beyond the CDR3 obtained from the reference TRBV2 and TRBJ2-7 genes, is EPEVTQTPSHQVTQMGQEVILRCVPISNHLYFYWYRQILGQKVEFLVSFYNNEISEKSEIFDDQFSVERPDGSNFTLKIRSTKLEDSAMYFCASSLRQGSHEQYFGPGTRLTVT.